Sequencing of this T cell receptor beta chain was carried out in a study of CD8+ T cells in alopecia areata. Study results and caveats: Lesional scalp exceeded normal scalp in clonality, especially in alopecia totalis/universalis. Sequenced scalp T cells also include alphabeta T cells resident in normal skin.

RNA extraction and reverse transcription yielded cDNA as sequencing template. Data came from immunoSEQ multiplex PCR; TCRdb stores just in-frame clones and leaves some out. This table has around 190,000 clones, approximately 60% appearing once. In the case of this clone: Its specificity is unknown.

Deletions cut 2 bases from V and 2 bases from J, with 14 bases between. This CDR3 spans 16 amino acids. Germline CDR1 reads KGHSH; CDR2 reads LQKENI. V usage is TRBV18 and J usage is TRBJ2-3; D is possibly TRBD2 (7 bases). The sequence came from a human donor in good health. The specimen was CD8+ T cells sorted from blood. The CDR3 sequence: CASSPIGGGPTDTQYF. The DNA for the CDR3 is TGTGCCAGCTCACCAATCGGCGGGGGCCCCACAGATACGCAGTATTTT.